This T cell receptor beta chain is from a study of T cell changes during pregnancy in multiple sclerosis. Germline-derived CDR1 and CDR2 are KGHSH and LQKENI. The CDR3 has 15 amino acids. Trimming at V came to 6 bases and at J to 5 bases, leaving 9 bases not matched to a gene. Here immunoSEQ multiplex PCR was the method, and the copy in TCRdb shows in-frame clones only, minus some. Among 80,000 or so clones listed, around 94% were seen once. The sample was peripheral blood, taken in the second trimester of pregnancy. The chain carries TRBV18 and TRBJ2-3; 9 positions agree with TRBD2. This clonotype was sampled from a female donor in good health, enrolled as a control in a pregnancy study. As DNA, the CDR3 is TGTGCCAGCTCTCTACAGCGGGAGGTTGAAGATACGCAGTATTTT. It translates to CASSLQREVEDTQYF.